This TCR beta chain is from a study of T cell changes during pregnancy in multiple sclerosis. Assay used: immunoSEQ multiplex PCR; TCRdb lists only in-frame clones, some missing. The sample lists around 84,000 clones; 94% were seen once. Germline loops: CDR1 SGHAT, CDR2 FQNNGV. The V end lost 0 bases, the J end lost 7 bases, and 19 bases lay between the germline ends. CDR3 length: 17 residues. The chain couples TRBV11-2 to TRBJ2-1; a possible D gene is TRBD2 (5 bases). Here the sequenced sample was peripheral blood, taken in the second trimester of pregnancy. The TCR was taken from a female donor in good health, enrolled as a control in a pregnancy study. The CDR3 is CASSLDPSRITGNEQFF. Here the CDR3 DNA reads TGTGCCAGCAGCTTAGATCCCTCAAGGATTACGGGGAATGAGCAGTTCTTC. Supplemented by reference TRBV11-2 and TRBJ2-1, the full variable domain reads EAGVAQSPRYKIIEKRQSVAFWCNPISGHATLYWYQQILGQGPKLLIQFQNNGVVDDSQLPKDRFSAERLKGVDSTLKIQPAKLEDSAVYLCASSLDPSRITGNEQFFGPGTRLTVL.